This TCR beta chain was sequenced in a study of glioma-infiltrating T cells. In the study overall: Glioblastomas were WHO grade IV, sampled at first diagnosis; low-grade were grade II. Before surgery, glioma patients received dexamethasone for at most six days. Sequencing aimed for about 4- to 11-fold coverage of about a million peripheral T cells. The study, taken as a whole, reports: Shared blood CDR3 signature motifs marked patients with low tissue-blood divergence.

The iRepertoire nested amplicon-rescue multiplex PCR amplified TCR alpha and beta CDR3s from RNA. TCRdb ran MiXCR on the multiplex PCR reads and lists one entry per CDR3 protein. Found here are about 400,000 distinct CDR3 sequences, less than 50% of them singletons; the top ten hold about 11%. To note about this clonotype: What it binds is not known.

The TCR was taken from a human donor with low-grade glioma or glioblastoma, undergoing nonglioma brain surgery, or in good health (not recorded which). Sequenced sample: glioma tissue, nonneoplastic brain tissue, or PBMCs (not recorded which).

CDR3 in DNA: TGTGCCAGCATCAAAATGACTAGCGGGCCAGACAATGAGCAGTTCTTC. It encodes CASIKMTSGPDNEQFF. The V and J genes are TRBV6-5 and TRBJ2-1; 10 bases agree with TRBD2. Germline CDR1 MNHEY, CDR2 SVGAGI. The CDR3 runs 16 residues. The trim removed 7 bases at V and 5 bases at J, leaving 11 bases unmatched.